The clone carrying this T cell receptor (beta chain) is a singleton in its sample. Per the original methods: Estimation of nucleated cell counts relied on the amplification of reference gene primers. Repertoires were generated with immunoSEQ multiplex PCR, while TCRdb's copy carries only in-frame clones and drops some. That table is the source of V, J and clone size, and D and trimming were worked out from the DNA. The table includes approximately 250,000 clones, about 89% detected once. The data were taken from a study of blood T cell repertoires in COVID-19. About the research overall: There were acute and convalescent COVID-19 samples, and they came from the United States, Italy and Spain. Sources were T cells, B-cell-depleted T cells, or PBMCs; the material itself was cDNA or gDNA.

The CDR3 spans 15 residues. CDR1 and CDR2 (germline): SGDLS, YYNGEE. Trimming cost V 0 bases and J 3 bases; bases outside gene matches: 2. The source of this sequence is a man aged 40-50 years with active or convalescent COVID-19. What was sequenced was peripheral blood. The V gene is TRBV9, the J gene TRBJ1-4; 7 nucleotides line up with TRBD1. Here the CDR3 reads CASSVAGTANEKLFF. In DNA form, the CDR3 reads TGTGCCAGCAGCGTAGCCGGGACAGCTAATGAAAAACTGTTTTTT. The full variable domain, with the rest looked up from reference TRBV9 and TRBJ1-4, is DSGVTQTPKHLITATGQRVTLRCSPRSGDLSVYWYQQSLDQGLQFLIQYYNGEERAKGNILERFSAQQFPDLHSELNLSSLELGDSALYFCASSVAGTANEKLFFGSGTQLSVL.